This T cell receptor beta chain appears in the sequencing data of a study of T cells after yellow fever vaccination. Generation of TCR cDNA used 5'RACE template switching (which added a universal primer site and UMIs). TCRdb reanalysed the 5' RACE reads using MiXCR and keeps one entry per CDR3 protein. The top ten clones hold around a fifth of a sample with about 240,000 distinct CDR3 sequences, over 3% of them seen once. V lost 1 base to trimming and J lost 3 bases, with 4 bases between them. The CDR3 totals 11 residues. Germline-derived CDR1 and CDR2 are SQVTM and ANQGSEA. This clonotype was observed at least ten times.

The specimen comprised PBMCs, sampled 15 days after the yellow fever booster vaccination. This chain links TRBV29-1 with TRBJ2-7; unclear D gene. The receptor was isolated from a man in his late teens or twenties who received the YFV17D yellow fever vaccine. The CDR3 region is CSVEVNYEQYF. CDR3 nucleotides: TGCAGCGTTGAAGTAAACTACGAGCAGTACTTC.